This TCR beta chain was identified during a study of shared clonotypes between healthy human individuals. Across the study: Each donor's CD8 memory used one plate, CD8 naive two, each CD4 subset three. General study findings and limits: Non-shared clonotypes displayed generation probabilities falling below those of clonotypes present in all four donors. Clonotype sharing across donors was expected to vary with sequencing depth.

Cells designated naive CD8 were CD45RO-negative and were positively selected for CCR7, with terminally differentiated effector memory CD45RA+ cells excluded. This clone appeared a single time. Its target is not known. The repertoire was sequenced with immunoSEQ multiplex PCR; TCRdb's copy has only in-frame clones and lacks some. The sample includes more than 600,000 clones, under 95% of them seen just once. The sample comprised naive CD8+ T cells sorted from blood. This receptor was obtained from a man aged 25-40 years in good health.

The DNA of the CDR3 is TGTGCCAGCGATGGGACAGGGGTAAATGAGCAGTTCTTC. It encodes CASDGTGVNEQFF. The J gene is TRBJ2-1, the V gene TRBV7-9; 10 bases fit TRBD1. With 8 bases clipped from V and 7 bases from J, the junction kept 5 bases outside the gene matches. The germline gives CDR1 SEHNR, CDR2 FQNEAQ (reference sequence). This CDR3 is built from 13 residues.